Below, one T cell receptor (beta chain) is given with its context. The antigen is unknown. This entry belongs to a study of CD8+ T cells in alopecia areata. The wider study: Patients received oral tofacitinib, 5 to 10 mg twice daily, for moderate-to-severe alopecia areata. General study points: Tofacitinib significantly brought down scalp clonality and expanded CD8+ clones among top 100.

Stated treatment: oral pan-JAK inhibitor, 5-10 mg twice daily. PBMCs yielded sorted CD4+ and CD8+ T cells. V was trimmed by 4 bases and J by 5 bases, leaving 9 bases between them. The germline CDR1 and CDR2 sequences are PRHDT and FYEKMQ (reference sequence). The CDR3 loop spans 13 amino acids. Sequencing templates came from extracted RNA that was reverse transcribed into cDNA. This table comes from immunoSEQ multiplex PCR, and its TCRdb copy is limited to in-frame clones, with some not included. The sample carries roughly 120,000 clones, around 53% recorded once. Sequenced material: CD4+ T cells sorted from blood, taken at week 4, from a patient treated with tofacitinib. This TCR derives from a human donor with alopecia areata. This sequence joins TRBV13 and TRBJ2-4; D not resolved. Here the CDR3 reads CASSSRGQNIQYF. The CDR3 region has the DNA TGTGCCAGCAGCTCCCGCGGCCAAAACATTCAGTACTTC.